The clone carrying this T cell receptor (beta chain) was seen once. Its antigen is unidentified. These data belong to a study of response to subunit inactivated influenza vaccine. General study points: Every seasonal influenza vaccination brings in few new T cells, the authors suggested.

V trimming: 2 bases; J trimming: 12 bases; junction bases outside the gene matches: 6. This CDR3 has 12 amino acids. CDR1 GTSNPN and CDR2 SVGIG come from the germline V gene (reference sequence). TCRdb reprocessed the RT-PCR reads with MiXCR, giving one entry per CDR3 protein. The table has approximately 730,000 distinct CDR3 sequences, about 15% seen once. The chain employs TRBV30 and TRBJ2-1; 8 bases agree with TRBD2. This sequence originates from a man aged 50-60 years who received an inactivated influenza vaccine. The sample was PBMCs from blood, taken 14 to 15 days before vaccination. This chain's CDR3 is CAWSTPSGRQFF. The CDR3 nucleotides read TGTGCCTGGAGTACTCCCAGCGGGAGGCAGTTCTTC.